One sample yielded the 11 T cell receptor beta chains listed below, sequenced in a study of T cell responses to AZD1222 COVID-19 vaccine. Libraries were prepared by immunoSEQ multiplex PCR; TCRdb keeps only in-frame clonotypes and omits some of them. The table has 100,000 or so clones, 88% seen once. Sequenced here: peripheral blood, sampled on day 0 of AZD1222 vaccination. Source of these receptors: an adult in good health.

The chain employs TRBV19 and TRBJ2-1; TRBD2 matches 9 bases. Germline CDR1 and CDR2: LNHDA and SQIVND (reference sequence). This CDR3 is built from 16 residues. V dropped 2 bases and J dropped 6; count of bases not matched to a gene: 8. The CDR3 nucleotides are TGTGCCAGTAGTATATGGGCGGGGGGGCTCATCAATGAGCAGTTCTTC. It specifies CASSIWAGGLINEQFF.

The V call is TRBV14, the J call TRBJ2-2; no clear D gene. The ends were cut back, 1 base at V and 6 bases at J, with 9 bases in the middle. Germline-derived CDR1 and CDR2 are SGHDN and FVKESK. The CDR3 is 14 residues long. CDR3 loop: CASSQGQVAGELFF. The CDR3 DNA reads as TGTGCCAGCAGCCAAGGCCAAGTCGCCGGGGAGCTGTTTTTT.

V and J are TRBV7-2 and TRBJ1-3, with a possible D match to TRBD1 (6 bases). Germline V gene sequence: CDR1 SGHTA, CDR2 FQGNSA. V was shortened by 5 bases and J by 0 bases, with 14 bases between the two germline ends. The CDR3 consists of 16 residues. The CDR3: CASSPTGPSSGNTIYF. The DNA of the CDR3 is TGTGCCAGCAGCCCAACAGGGCCCAGCTCTGGAAACACCATATATTTT.

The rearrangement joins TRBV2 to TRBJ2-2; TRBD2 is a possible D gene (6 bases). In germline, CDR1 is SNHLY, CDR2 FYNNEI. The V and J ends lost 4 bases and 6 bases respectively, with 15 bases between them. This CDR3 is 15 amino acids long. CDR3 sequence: CASSGRGAVPGELFF. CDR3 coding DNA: TGTGCCAGCAGTGGGCGGGGTGCCGTCCCCGGGGAGCTGTTTTTT.

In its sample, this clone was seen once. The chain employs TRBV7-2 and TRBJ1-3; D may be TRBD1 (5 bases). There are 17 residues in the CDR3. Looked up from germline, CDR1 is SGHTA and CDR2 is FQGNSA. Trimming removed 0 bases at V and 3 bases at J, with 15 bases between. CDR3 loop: CASSLAVGTLGGNTIYF. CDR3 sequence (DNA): TGTGCCAGCAGCTTAGCGGTTGGGACTTTAGGTGGAAACACCATATATTTT. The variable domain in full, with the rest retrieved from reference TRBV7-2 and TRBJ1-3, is GAGVSQSPSNKVTEKGKDVELRCDPISGHTALYWYRQSLGQGLEFLIYFQGNSAPDKSGLPSDRFSAERTGGSVSTLTIQRTQQEDSAVYLCASSLAVGTLGGNTIYFGEGSWLTVV.

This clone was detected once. CDR3 DNA sequence: TGTGCCAGCTCACCAACGATGAGCGGGGTAAGCTCCTACGAGCAGTACTTC. It is translated as CASSPTMSGVSSYEQYF. V gene TRBV18 combines with J gene TRBJ2-7; 7 nucleotides agree with TRBD2. The CDR3 has 17 amino acids. CDR1 is KGHSH, CDR2 LQKENI, per germline. V was clipped by 2 bases and J by 0 bases; unmatched bases: 10.

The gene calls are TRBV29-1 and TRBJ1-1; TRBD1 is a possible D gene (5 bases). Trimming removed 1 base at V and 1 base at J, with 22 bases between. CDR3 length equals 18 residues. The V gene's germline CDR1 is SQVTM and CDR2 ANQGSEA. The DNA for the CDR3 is TGCAGCGTTGAAGGTGGGGGGAGGAAGGGTGTTGGGAACACTGAAGCTTTCTTT. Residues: CSVEGGGRKGVGNTEAFF.

The CDR3 region is CASNLANTGELFF. In nucleotides, the CDR3 is TGTGCCAGCAACCTTGCGAACACCGGGGAGCTGTTTTTT. V is TRBV6-5 and J is TRBJ2-2; D gene unclear. The CDR3 has 13 amino acids. Germline V gives CDR1 MNHEY, CDR2 SVGAGI. V lost 7 bases and J lost 0, with 6 bases in between.

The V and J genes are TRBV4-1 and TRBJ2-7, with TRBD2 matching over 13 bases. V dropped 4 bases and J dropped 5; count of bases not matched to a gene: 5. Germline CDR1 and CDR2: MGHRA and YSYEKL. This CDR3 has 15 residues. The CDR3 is CASSRLAGGLNEQYF. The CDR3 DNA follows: TGCGCCAGCAGCCGACTAGCGGGAGGTCTCAACGAGCAGTACTTC.

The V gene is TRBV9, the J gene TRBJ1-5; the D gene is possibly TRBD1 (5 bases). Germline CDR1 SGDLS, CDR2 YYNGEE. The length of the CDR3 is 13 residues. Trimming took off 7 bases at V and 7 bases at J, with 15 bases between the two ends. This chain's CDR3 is CASDGGSGQPQHF. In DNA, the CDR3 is TGTGCCAGCGATGGGGGGTCCGGACAGCCCCAGCATTTT.

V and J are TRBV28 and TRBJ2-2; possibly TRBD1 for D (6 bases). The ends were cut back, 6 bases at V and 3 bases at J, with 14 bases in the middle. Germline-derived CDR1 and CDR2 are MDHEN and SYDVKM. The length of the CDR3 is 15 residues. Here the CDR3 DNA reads TGTGCCAGCAGCCCGTGGGGGCGAGACACCGGGGAGCTGTTTTTT. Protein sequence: CASSPWGRDTGELFF.